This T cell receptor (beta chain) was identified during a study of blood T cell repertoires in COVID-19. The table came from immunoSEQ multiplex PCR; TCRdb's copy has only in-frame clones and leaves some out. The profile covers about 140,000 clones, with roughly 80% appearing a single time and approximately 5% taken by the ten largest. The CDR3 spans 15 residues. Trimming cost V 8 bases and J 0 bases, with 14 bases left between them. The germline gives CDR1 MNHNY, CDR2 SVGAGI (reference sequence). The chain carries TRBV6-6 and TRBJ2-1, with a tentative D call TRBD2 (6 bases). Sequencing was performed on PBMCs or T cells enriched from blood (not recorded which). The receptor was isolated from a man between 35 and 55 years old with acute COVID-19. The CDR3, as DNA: TGTGCCAGCTCCTGGGGGGAGAGCTCCTACAATGAGCAGTTCTTC. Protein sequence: CASSWGESSYNEQFF.